This record concerns one T cell receptor (beta chain) sequence. Antigen: not known. The sample is drawn from a study of cytomegalovirus exposure and HLA in healthy donors. Whole-study results and caveats: More than 150 TCR beta chains were listed as cytomegalovirus-associated.

This CDR3 has 18 residues. CDR1 MDHEN and CDR2 SYDVKM come from the germline V gene. The V and J ends lost 2 bases and 1 base respectively, with 18 bases between them. This PCR relied on a set of 60 Vbeta primers and 13 Jbeta primers. Produced via immunoSEQ multiplex PCR; TCRdb's table is partial and in-frame only. Here the sample spans 120,000 or so clones, 10% being singletons. The clonotype comes from a woman aged 18 to 35 in good health and CMV-seropositive. The sample comprised PBMCs. The chain uses TRBV28 and TRBJ1-5, with D possibly matching TRBD1 (5 bases). The CDR3 sequence is CASSLPARGTSSNQPQHF. Written as DNA, the CDR3 is TGTGCCAGCAGTTTACCTGCACGGGGGACTTCCAGCAATCAGCCCCAGCATTTT.